The 25 T cell receptor beta chains below come from one sample, sequenced in a study of cytomegalovirus exposure and HLA in healthy donors. Generated by immunoSEQ multiplex PCR, the TCRdb table keeps only in-frame clones and is missing some. The sample has about 73,000 clones; 95% are singletons. Sequenced input: PBMCs. The receptors come from a man younger than 30 in good health and CMV-seronegative.

V and J are TRBV6-5 and TRBJ1-1, with 9 positions matching TRBD1. V dropped 2 bases and J dropped 4; count of bases not matched to a gene: 8. Germline-derived CDR1 and CDR2 are MNHEY and SVGAGI. The CDR3 runs to 16 residues. For the CDR3, the DNA is TGTGCCAGCAGTTACCCCCGGACAGGGGAGGGCACTGAAGCTTTCTTT. Amino acids: CASSYPRTGEGTEAFF.

The rearrangement uses TRBV19 and TRBJ2-7; D possibly corresponds to TRBD2 (6 bases). CDR3 length: 14 residues. V gave up 2 bases and J gave up 3 bases, with 11 bases separating them. Germline CDR1 and CDR2: LNHDA and SQIVND (reference sequence). CDR3 in amino acids: CASSISGSNYEQYF. The CDR3 DNA follows: TGTGCCAGTAGTATAAGCGGGTCCAACTACGAGCAGTACTTC. Full variable domain (missing parts from reference TRBV19 and TRBJ2-7): DGGITQSPKYLFRKEGQNVTLSCEQNLNHDAMYWYRQDPGQGLRLIYYSQIVNDFQKGDIAEGYSVSREKKESFPLTVTSAQKNPTAFYLCASSISGSNYEQYFGPGTRLTVT.

V gene TRBV9 combines with J gene TRBJ1-1, with D uncertain. This CDR3 region has 12 residues. V was trimmed by 0 bases and J by 5 bases, leaving 5 bases between them. CDR1 and CDR2 (germline): SGDLS, YYNGEE. The CDR3 region is CASSVDGTEAFF. DNA of the CDR3: TGTGCCAGCAGCGTAGACGGGACTGAAGCTTTCTTT.

The genes are TRBV27 and TRBJ2-5; 14 bases map to TRBD2. Trimming at V came to 6 bases and at J to 5 bases, leaving 5 bases not matched to a gene. CDR1 and CDR2 from the germline V gene are MNHEY and SMNVEV (reference sequence). This CDR3 comprises 15 residues. The CDR3 DNA follows: TGTGCCAGCAGCCCGACTAGCGGGGGGGCTGAGACCCAGTACTTC. This codes for CASSPTSGGAETQYF.

The chain has TRBV11-1 and TRBJ1-2, with 9 positions matching TRBD1. The junction had 2 bases not matched to a gene; V was cut back by 1 base and J by 8 bases. Germline CDR1 and CDR2: SGHAT and FQDESV (reference sequence). The CDR3 runs to 13 residues. CDR3 region: CASSLEDRGGYTF. The CDR3 nucleotides are TGTGCCAGCAGCTTAGAGGACAGGGGAGGCTACACCTTC.

This chain connects TRBV30 to TRBJ2-3, with 7 bases identical to TRBD2. J gave up 3 bases and V 3 bases, and 6 bases lay outside the gene matches. Germline lookup yields CDR1 GTSNPN and CDR2 SVGIG (reference sequence). The CDR3 is 14 residues long. The CDR3, as DNA: TGTGCCTGGAGAAAGAGCGGGGTAACAGATACGCAGTATTTT. It is translated as CAWRKSGVTDTQYF.

This clone was picked up one time. This chain links TRBV19 with TRBJ1-2, with a possible D match to TRBD1 (5 bases). This CDR3 spans 16 amino acids. V lost 3 bases and J 0 bases, leaving 14 bases between the germline ends. In germline, CDR1 is LNHDA, CDR2 SQIVND (reference sequence). The CDR3 sequence is CASSISGGAPNYGYTF. The CDR3 nucleotides read TGTGCCAGTAGTATCTCTGGCGGGGCCCCTAACTATGGCTACACCTTC.

This CDR3 is CASSKSRGGEQYF. In DNA form, the CDR3 reads TGTGCCAGTAGTAAGTCTAGAGGGGGCGAGCAGTACTTC. This chain uses TRBV19 with TRBJ2-7; possibly TRBD1 for D (6 bases). CDR1 and CDR2 (germline): LNHDA, SQIVND (reference sequence). The CDR3 consists of 13 residues. Trimming left V 4 bases short and J 6 bases short, with 13 bases between.

As regards this clone: The junction departs from the called germline gene at one end, perhaps through a read error. The V and J genes are TRBV15 and TRBJ2-4; TRBD2 matches at 9 bases. Germline assignment: CDR1 LNHNV and CDR2 YYDKDF (reference sequence). The CDR3 loop spans 13 amino acids. CDR3 DNA sequence: TGTGCCACCAGCTTTGCGGGGGGGCCGTTTCTAGACTTC. Protein product: CATSFAGGPFLDF.

As to this clone: It is unclear where the CDR3 begins or ends on the DNA, so no DNA is shown, and the CDR3 is as TCRdb lists it. CDR3: CASSNSGQGKMTEAFF. The V call is TRBV28, the J call TRBJ1-1; the table's D call of TRBD1 was not tested on the DNA. The germline V gene has CDR1 MDHEN and CDR2 SYDVKM. The CDR3 extends over 16 residues, inclusive of both ends.

The chain links TRBV7-9 to TRBJ2-3, with D tentatively TRBD1 (5 bases). V was shortened by 8 bases and J by 2 bases, with 11 bases between the two germline ends. Per the germline V gene, CDR1 is SEHNR and CDR2 is FQNEAQ (reference sequence). The CDR3 consists of 13 residues. Written as DNA, the CDR3 is TGTGCCAGCTCCCAGACAGACACAGATACGCAGTATTTT. Protein: CASSQTDTDTQYF. Complete variable domain (other parts from reference TRBV7-9 and TRBJ2-3): DTGVSQNPRHKITKRGQNVTFRCDPISEHNRLYWYRQTLGQGPEFLTYFQNEAQLEKSRLLSDRFSAERPKGSFSTLEIQRTEQGDSAMYLCASSQTDTDTQYFGPGTRLTVL.

CDR3 in DNA: TGTGCCAGCAGCGTAGGGGTAGGGCGGGACACTGAAGCTTTCTTT. It translates to CASSVGVGRDTEAFF. The chain uses TRBV9 and TRBJ1-1; D not resolved. The V gene's germline CDR1 is SGDLS and CDR2 YYNGEE. Between the trimmed V and J ends, which lost 0 bases and 3 bases, there was a span of 12 bases. The CDR3 sequence is 15 residues long.

The V gene is TRBV5-1, the J gene TRBJ1-1, with 7 bases identical to TRBD1. Germline trimming cut 3 bases from V and 1 base from J; bases unmatched to any gene: 6. Germline V gives CDR1 SGHRS, CDR2 YFSETQ. This CDR3 has 15 amino acids. The DNA for the CDR3 is TGCGCCAGCAGCTCTACAGGGGTTTCGAACACTGAAGCTTTCTTT. Its protein product is CASSSTGVSNTEAFF.

The CDR3 spells CASSFLGTPQETQYF. CDR3 DNA sequence: TGTGCCAGCAGCTTTCTTGGGACACCCCAAGAGACCCAGTACTTC. This rearrangement joins TRBV7-2 to TRBJ2-5, with D possibly being TRBD1 (6 bases). This CDR3 has 15 residues. Germline CDR1 reads SGHTA; CDR2 reads FQGNSA. V was clipped by 3 bases and J by 1 base, with 12 bases between them.

J is TRBJ1-2 and V is TRBV6-5, with D hard to call. V lost 0 bases and J 0 bases, leaving 8 bases between the germline ends. CDR3 size: 15 residues. Germline V gene sequence: CDR1 MNHEY, CDR2 SVGAGI. The CDR3 DNA is TGTGCCAGCAGTTACTCACAACAAGCTAACTATGGCTACACCTTC. Amino acid sequence: CASSYSQQANYGYTF.

This clone was found a few times. V usage is TRBV9 and J usage is TRBJ1-2, with 7 bases aligning to TRBD1. V lost 3 bases to trimming and J lost 4 bases; unmatched junction nucleotides: 12. The CDR3 is made up of 16 amino acids. The germline V gene encodes CDR1 SGDLS and CDR2 YYNGEE. The DNA for the CDR3 is TGTGCCAGCAGCGCTTCCGGGACAGATGTTTTCTATGGCTACACCTTC. This translates into CASSASGTDVFYGYTF.

V usage is TRBV2 and J usage is TRBJ1-1, with D possibly being TRBD1 (5 bases). Looked up from germline, CDR1 is SNHLY and CDR2 is FYNNEI. CDR3 length: 12 amino acids. V lost 7 bases to trimming and J lost 4 bases, with 10 bases between them. The CDR3 loop reads CASTGDSTEAFF. DNA of the CDR3: TGTGCCAGCACCGGTGACAGCACTGAAGCTTTCTTT. Supplemented by reference TRBV2 and TRBJ1-1, the full variable domain reads EPEVTQTPSHQVTQMGQEVILRCVPISNHLYFYWYRQILGQKVEFLVSFYNNEISEKSEIFDDQFSVERPDGSNFTLKIRSTKLEDSAMYFCASTGDSTEAFFGQGTRLTVV.

The chain is built from TRBV5-1 and TRBJ2-3; 7 bases agree with TRBD2. Losses at the gene ends were 2 bases for V and 2 bases for J; bases not matched to a gene: 2. Looked up from germline, CDR1 is SGHRS and CDR2 is YFSETQ. CDR3 size: 14 residues. The CDR3 DNA reads as TGCGCCAGCAGCTTCGGGGGGTTCACAGATACGCAGTATTTT. Translation gives CASSFGGFTDTQYF.

V and J are TRBV7-9 and TRBJ1-1, with no clear D. CDR3 length equals 15 residues. Germline V gene data show CDR1 as SEHNR and CDR2 as FQNEAQ (reference sequence). The V and J ends lost 3 bases and 5 bases respectively, with 16 bases between them. The CDR3 sequence: CASSLESRRETEAFF. CDR3 DNA sequence: TGTGCCAGCAGCTTGGAGTCTCGGCGGGAGACTGAAGCTTTCTTT.

The chain uses TRBV27 and TRBJ1-1; D gene unclear. The CDR3 is 14 amino acids. CDR1 is MNHEY, CDR2 SMNVEV, per germline (reference sequence). Between the trimmed V and J ends, which lost 1 base and 2 bases, there was a span of 8 bases. The CDR3 DNA reads TGTGCCAGCAGTTTATGGGCCAGTAACACTGAAGCTTTCTTT. Protein sequence: CASSLWASNTEAFF.

The V call is TRBV7-9, the J call TRBJ2-7, with D perhaps matching TRBD2 (7 bases). Germline V gene lookup returns CDR1 SEHNR and CDR2 FQNEAQ (reference sequence). V lost 5 bases and J lost 6, with 14 bases in between. This CDR3 is 13 amino acids long. This CDR3 reads CASSPGGGGEQYF. The CDR3 nucleotides are TGTGCCAGCAGCCCCGGGGGAGGGGGCGAGCAGTACTTC.

This sequence joins TRBV4-1 and TRBJ2-1; TRBD2 aligns across 8 bases. This CDR3 is built from 17 residues. V dropped 3 bases and J dropped 0; count of bases not matched to a gene: 7. The germline gives CDR1 MGHRA, CDR2 YSYEKL. The CDR3 reads CASSQSLTSGSYNEQFF. In nucleotides, the CDR3 is TGCGCCAGCAGCCAGTCTTTAACTAGCGGCTCCTACAATGAGCAGTTCTTC.

This clone was observed a single time. This sample includes further DNA sequences coding for the same CDR3. V gene TRBV7-9 combines with J gene TRBJ1-6; TRBD1 aligns across 8 bases. This CDR3 contains 14 residues. Germline V gene lookup returns CDR1 SEHNR and CDR2 FQNEAQ (reference sequence). V gave up 1 base and J gave up 10 bases; unmatched junction bases: 3. CDR3 bases: TGTGCCAGCAGCTTAGTACAGGGGGACTCACCCCTCCACTTT. This codes for CASSLVQGDSPLHF.

This clone was observed once. This rearrangement joins TRBV29-1 to TRBJ1-1, with a tentative D call TRBD1 (5 bases). CDR3 length equals 11 residues. Trimming stripped 5 bases from V and 8 bases from J, with 12 bases between. Germline CDR1 SQVTM, CDR2 ANQGSEA. The CDR3 loop reads CSVLKTGEAFF. As DNA, the CDR3 is TGCAGCGTTTTAAAAACAGGAGAAGCTTTCTTT.

The rearrangement joins TRBV7-7 to TRBJ1-1; D is undetermined. V shed 3 bases and J shed 0 bases, with 5 bases lying between them. The germline V gene has CDR1 SSHAT and CDR2 FNYEAQ (reference sequence). CDR3 length equals 13 residues. The CDR3 coding sequence is TGTGCCAGCAGCTTCGACATGAACACTGAAGCTTTCTTT. It translates to CASSFDMNTEAFF.